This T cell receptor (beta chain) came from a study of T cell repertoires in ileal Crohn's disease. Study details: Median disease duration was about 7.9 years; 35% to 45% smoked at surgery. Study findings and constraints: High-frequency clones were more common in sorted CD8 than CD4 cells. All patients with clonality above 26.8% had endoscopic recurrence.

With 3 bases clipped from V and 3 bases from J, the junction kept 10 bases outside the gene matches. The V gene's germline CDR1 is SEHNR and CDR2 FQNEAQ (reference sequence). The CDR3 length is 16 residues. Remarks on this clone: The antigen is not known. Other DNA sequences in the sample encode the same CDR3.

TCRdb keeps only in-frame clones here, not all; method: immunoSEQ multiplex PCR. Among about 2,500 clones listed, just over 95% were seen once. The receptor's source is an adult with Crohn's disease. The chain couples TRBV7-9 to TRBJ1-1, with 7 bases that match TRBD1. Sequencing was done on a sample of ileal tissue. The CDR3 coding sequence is TGTGCCAGCAGCTTGCCTCGGACAGGCGGGGACACTGAAGCTTTCTTT. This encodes CASSLPRTGGDTEAFF.